The present TCR beta chain was sequenced within a study of T cells in Graves' hyperthyroidism and ophthalmopathy. The study's findings and limits: The model's output predicted ophthalmopathy at a median of around 7 months prior to onset.

The CDR3 regions of TCR beta were amplified from RNA transcripts. Researchers ran a first-round RT-PCR on the TCR CDR3 using the HTBI primer set. TCRdb passed the multiplex PCR reads through MiXCR, listing each CDR3 protein once. The table lists around 700,000 distinct CDR3 sequences, roughly a third of them singletons, with around 32% in the top ten. This clonotype was counted at least ten times. Antigen specificity is unknown. The source of this sequence is a woman between 35 and 50 years old with Graves' hyperthyroidism. Sample: blood.

CDR3 region: CSASLQGPGQPQHF. As DNA, the CDR3 is TGCAGTGCTAGTCTCCAGGGGCCAGGACAGCCCCAGCATTTT. The V gene is TRBV20-1, the J gene TRBJ1-5; tentative D call: TRBD1 (6 bases). V lost 3 bases and J 7 bases, leaving 16 bases between the germline ends. Germline CDR1 and CDR2: DFQATT and SNEGSKA (reference sequence). The CDR3 consists of 14 residues.